Below, one TCR beta chain is given with its context. Its antigen is not identified. The donors formed part of the approximately 120-subject validation cohort, distinct from the roughly 700-subject first cohort. This specimen belongs to a study of cytomegalovirus exposure and HLA in healthy donors. CDR1 and CDR2 from the germline V gene are SGHNT and YYREEE (reference sequence). J lost 8 bases, V lost 4 bases, and 8 bases had no gene match. This CDR3 is 13 amino acids long. Clones were read by immunoSEQ multiplex PCR, and TCRdb kept only the in-frame ones, dropping some. The table lists 240,000 or so clones, approximately 83% of them singletons. Findings and caveats of the study: Overall, some 160 TCR beta chains were annotated as cytomegalovirus-associated. Both high specificity and high sensitivity reportedly marked the classifier's diagnosis of cytomegalovirus status. Clusters of TCRs from the first cohort tended to co-occur in the 120 or so validation repertoires (as a later analysis found).

The sequenced sample consisted of PBMCs. The chain joins TRBV5-4 to TRBJ1-2, with 7 bases matching TRBD1. The TCR was taken from a woman in her twenties or thirties in good health and CMV-seropositive. CDR3 nucleotide sequence: TGTGCCAGCAGCCTAGACAGGGTGGAGGGCTACACCTTC. Its protein is CASSLDRVEGYTF.